These T cell receptor beta chains were read from a single sample in a study of Ad26.COV2.S vaccination and SARS-CoV-2 variants. Method: immunoSEQ multiplex PCR; TCRdb's copy keeps in-frame clones and lacks some. This sample has approximately 500,000 clones, with around 88% found just once. This material consisted of peripheral blood, taken in a trial of Ad26.COV2.S vaccine versus placebo. All receptors come from a person aged 18 to 59 who received the Ad26.COV2.S COVID-19 vaccine or a placebo. CDR3s include the opening cysteine and the closing phenylalanine or tryptophan. The order of the fields is CDR3 length, V gene, J gene, D gene, clone size, CDR3 protein, CDR3 DNA. D genes are given only for firm matches. Size values are once, few and many counts, or a class for expanded clones, and some rows have none.

>14|TRBV30|TRBJ1-5|-|-
CAWSVGRGNQPQHF
TGTGCCTGGAGTGTAGGCAGGGGAAATCAGCCCCAGCATTTT
>15|TRBV30|TRBJ2-3|-|-
CALSSARVVTDTQYF
TGTGCCCTTTCCTCGGCCAGGGTGGTAACAGATACGCAGTATTTT
>19|TRBV28|TRBJ2-3|TRBD2|once
CASSPGGLAGRTSTDTQYF
TGTGCCAGCAGTCCTGGGGGATTAGCGGGTAGGACTAGCACAGATACGCAGTATTTT
>12|TRBV7-9|TRBJ1-2|-|few
CASSLNGGGYTF
TGTGCCAGCAGCTTAAACGGGGGTGGCTACACCTTC
>15|TRBV3-1/TRBV3-2|TRBJ2-1|-|-
CASRQGVSSYNEQFF
TGTGCCAGCAGGCAAGGGGTGAGCAGCTACAATGAGCAGTTCTTC
>13|TRBV2|TRBJ2-3|-|-
CASSEGTTNTQYF
TGTGCCAGCAGTGAAGGGACCACTAATACGCAGTATTTT
>11|TRBV6-4|TRBJ1-1|-|few
CASRSNTEAFF
TGTGCCAGCAGGAGTAACACTGAAGCTTTCTTT
>14|TRBV19|TRBJ1-5|-|-
CASTIAGGNQPQHF
TGTGCCAGTACCATCGCAGGAGGCAATCAGCCCCAGCATTTT
>14|TRBV6-5|TRBJ2-7|TRBD2|-
CASSQIAGGDEQYF
TGTGCCAGCAGTCAAATAGCGGGAGGAGACGAGCAGTACTTC
>16|TRBV28|TRBJ1-5|TRBD1|-
CASSRDRGMGYQPQHF
TGTGCCAGCAGCCGGGACAGGGGGATGGGATATCAGCCCCAGCATTTT
>16|TRBV4-2|TRBJ1-4|-|-
CASSQGSGDGAEKLFF
TGTGCCAGCAGCCAAGGATCGGGTGATGGGGCTGAAAAACTGTTTTTT
>15|TRBV19|TRBJ2-3|TRBD2|-
CASRRVAGGTDTQYF
TGTGCCAGTAGGAGGGTAGCGGGAGGCACAGATACGCAGTATTTT
>17|TRBV11-3|TRBJ2-1|-|-
CASSYNGRRGWNNEQFF
TGTGCCAGCAGCTACAACGGCAGGAGGGGGTGGAACAATGAGCAGTTCTTC
>15|TRBV9|TRBJ1-6|-|few
CASSEVWGNNSPLHF
TGTGCCAGCAGCGAGGTCTGGGGAAATAATTCACCCCTCCACTTT
>13|TRBV29-1|TRBJ2-1|TRBD2|-
CSVASGRGSEQFF
TGCAGCGTTGCTAGCGGGAGGGGGAGTGAGCAGTTCTTC
>14|TRBV9|TRBJ2-7|TRBD2|-
CASSVGGGDYEQYF
TGTGCCAGCAGCGTGGGCGGGGGGGACTACGAGCAGTACTTC
>15|TRBV10-3|TRBJ2-1|-|-
CAISDTDSSYNEQFF
TGTGCCATCAGCGACACAGACAGCTCCTACAATGAGCAGTTCTTC
>15|TRBV5-6|TRBJ2-7|-|-
CASSPYRERYHEQYF
TGTGCCAGCAGCCCTTACAGGGAGAGGTACCACGAGCAGTACTTC
>17|TRBV30|TRBJ2-1|TRBD2|-
CAWSPSLAGGPDNEQFF
TGTGCCTGGAGTCCCTCCTTGGCGGGAGGGCCAGATAATGAGCAGTTCTTC
>16|TRBV5-6|TRBJ2-5|-|-
CASSLLGRDQGETQYF
TGTGCCAGCAGCTTGTTGGGTCGGGACCAGGGGGAGACCCAGTACTTC